Following are 11 T cell receptor beta chains from one sample sequenced in a study of CD8+CD57+ T cells in acquired aplastic anemia. Those patients picked for sequencing had displayed CD8+CD57+ cell expansion on flow cytometry. Template material for TCR beta VDJ and CDR3 profiling consisted of genomic DNA. TCRdb redid the calling of the reads with MiXCR, one entry per CDR3 protein. Among 180,000 or so distinct CDR3 sequences listed, under 55% were seen once. Sequencing used sorted CD4+, CD8+, or CD8+CD57+ T cells (not recorded which) from PBMCs. These receptors were collected from a human donor with aplastic anemia.

This clonotype was detected ten times or more. This chain connects TRBV5-1 to TRBJ1-5, with a possible D match to TRBD1 (6 bases). Germline V CDR1 and CDR2: SGHRS, YFSETQ. This CDR3 comprises 14 residues. Trimming removed 2 bases at V and 3 bases at J, with 9 bases between. Here the CDR3 DNA reads TGCGCCAGCAGCTTAGGGGGTCCCAATCAGCCCCAGCATTTT. Residues: CASSLGGPNQPQHF.

The chain employs TRBV29-1 and TRBJ2-2; 8 nucleotides line up with TRBD2. Germline V gene data show CDR1 as SQVTM and CDR2 as ANQGSEA. CDR3 size: 14 residues. V lost 2 bases and J lost 1; bases outside the gene matches: 0. CDR3: CSVELAGNTGELFF. Here the CDR3 DNA reads TGCAGCGTTGAACTAGCGGGGAACACCGGGGAGCTGTTTTTT.

The rearrangement links TRBV20-1 to TRBJ1-6, with unresolved D. Germline V CDR1 and CDR2: DFQATT, SNEGSKA (reference sequence). This CDR3 has 11 residues. V was pared by 0 bases and J by 18 bases, with 12 bases between. The CDR3 reads CSAREAATHHF. The DNA of the CDR3 is TGCAGTGCTAGAGAAGCCGCTACCCACCACTTT.

The chain carries TRBV10-3 and TRBJ1-2, with no clear D. Germline CDR1 and CDR2: ENHRY and SYGVKD. V was clipped by 8 bases and J by 8 bases, with 18 bases between them. This CDR3 comprises 13 residues. DNA for the CDR3: TGTGCCATCTCGGCACAGACCACTAGCGGCTACACCTTC. Its translation: CAISAQTTSGYTF.

The chain couples TRBV12-5 to TRBJ1-6; no definite D call. There are 13 residues in the CDR3. Trimming shortened V by 4 bases and J by 8 bases, and 9 bases separated the two germline ends. Germline-derived CDR1 and CDR2 are LGHNT and FRNRAP. The CDR3 DNA follows: TGTGCTAGTGGTTCGAACTGGGATTCACCCCTCCACTTT. This encodes CASGSNWDSPLHF.

This clonotype appeared many times. V is TRBV4-2 and J is TRBJ1-3, with a possible D match to TRBD1 (5 bases). There are 15 residues in the CDR3. The V end was cut by 0 bases, the J end by 4 bases, with 10 bases between. The germline CDR1 and CDR2 sequences are LGHNA and YNFKEQ. This CDR3 reads CASSQDGGVGNTIYF. The DNA for the CDR3 is TGTGCCAGCAGCCAAGACGGGGGGGTAGGAAACACCATATATTTT.

This clonotype was detected only once. A junction end diverges from the germline sequence, so it may reflect a read error. The J gene is TRBJ2-2, the V gene TRBV24-1; 10 bases fit TRBD1. The CDR3 runs 16 residues. The germline V gene encodes CDR1 KGHDR and CDR2 SFDVKD. CDR3 region: CAASDPGTGDTGELFF. The CDR3 DNA sequence: TGTGCCGCCAGTGACCCTGGGACAGGGGACACCGGGGAGCTGTTTTTT.

This clonotype was counted many times. This sequence joins TRBV20-1 and TRBJ2-2; D uncertain. This CDR3 has 13 residues. The V gene's germline CDR1 is DFQATT and CDR2 SNEGSKA (reference sequence). Trimming cost V 0 bases and J 8 bases, with 10 bases left between them. Here the CDR3 DNA reads TGCAGTGCTAGAGACACGGTCCCGGGGGAGCTGTTTTTT. Amino acid sequence: CSARDTVPGELFF.

The CDR3 spells CASSNSIGGGKYEQYF. CDR3 nucleotides: TGTGCCAGCAGCAACTCGATAGGAGGGGGTAAATACGAGCAGTACTTC. This chain joins TRBV7-9 and TRBJ2-7, with D perhaps TRBD1 or TRBD2 (6 bases each). There are 16 residues in the CDR3. Germline assignment: CDR1 SEHNR and CDR2 FQNEAQ (reference sequence). V was pared by 5 bases and J by 4 bases, with 21 bases between.

In this sample, this clonotype turned up many times. V and J are TRBV7-9 and TRBJ2-7; 11 bases align to TRBD2. Germline loops: CDR1 SEHNR, CDR2 FQNEAQ (reference sequence). Germline trimming cut 8 bases from V and 4 bases from J; bases unmatched to any gene: 4. The CDR3 is made up of 13 amino acids. CDR3 sequence reads: CASVPSGGYEQYF. The CDR3 DNA reads TGTGCCAGCGTACCTAGCGGGGGGTACGAGCAGTACTTC. Full variable domain (outside the CDR3, taken from reference TRBV7-9 and TRBJ2-7): DTGVSQNPRHKITKRGQNVTFRCDPISEHNRLYWYRQTLGQGPEFLTYFQNEAQLEKSRLLSDRFSAERPKGSFSTLEIQRTEQGDSAMYLCASVPSGGYEQYFGPGTRLTVT.

This clonotype was counted at least ten times. The J gene is TRBJ1-6, the V gene TRBV6-1; 8 positions match TRBD1. Germline lookup yields CDR1 MNHNS and CDR2 SASEGT. This CDR3 is built from 15 residues. V lost 7 bases and J lost 7; bases outside the gene matches: 9. The CDR3 nucleotides read TGTGCCAGCAACCCTACAGGGGGAGGGAATTCACCCCTCCACTTT. This codes for CASNPTGGGNSPLHF.